Below, 3 T cell receptor beta chains from the same sample are listed, as sequenced in a study of blood T cell repertoires in COVID-19. Clones were sequenced by immunoSEQ multiplex PCR, and TCRdb holds only the in-frame ones, with some missing. The sample contains around 72,000 clones, 87% of which appear only once. Sequencing was performed on peripheral blood. The receptors shown here come from a woman aged 45-60 years with acute or convalescent COVID-19.

CDR3 coding DNA: TGCGCCAGCAGCGACGACAGGGCGGTCTTCGAGCAGTACTTC. Translating it yields CASSDDRAVFEQYF. The chain couples TRBV5-1 to TRBJ2-7, with 7 bases identical to TRBD1. V shed 4 bases, J shed 6 bases, and the junction held 10 bases outside the gene matches. The length of the CDR3 is 14 residues. CDR1 SGHRS and CDR2 YFSETQ come from the germline V gene. Full variable domain (outside the CDR3, taken from reference TRBV5-1 and TRBJ2-7): KAGVTQTPRYLIKTRGQQVTLSCSPISGHRSVSWYQQTPGQGLQFLFEYFSETQRNKGNFPGRFSGRQFSNSRSEMNVSTLELGDSALYLCASSDDRAVFEQYFGPGTRLTVT.

V and J are TRBV7-2 and TRBJ2-5; a weak D match, TRBD1 (5 bases). Trimming left V 2 bases short and J 5 bases short, with 18 bases between. Germline V CDR1 and CDR2: SGHTA, FQGNSA. The length of the CDR3 is 16 residues. The CDR3 is CASSLRRAGPWETQYF. In DNA form, the CDR3 reads TGTGCCAGCAGCTTACGTCGGGCAGGGCCTTGGGAGACCCAGTACTTC.

This clone was observed a single time. This chain joins TRBV7-9 and TRBJ2-6; D remains unclear. Germline loops: CDR1 SEHNR, CDR2 FQNEAQ (reference sequence). With 4 bases removed from V and 1 base from J, the gap between germline ends came to 5 bases. There are 14 residues in the CDR3. CDR3 sequence (DNA): TGTGCCAGCAGCTCGAGGTCTGGGGCCAACGTCCTGACTTTC. It codes for CASSSRSGANVLTF.